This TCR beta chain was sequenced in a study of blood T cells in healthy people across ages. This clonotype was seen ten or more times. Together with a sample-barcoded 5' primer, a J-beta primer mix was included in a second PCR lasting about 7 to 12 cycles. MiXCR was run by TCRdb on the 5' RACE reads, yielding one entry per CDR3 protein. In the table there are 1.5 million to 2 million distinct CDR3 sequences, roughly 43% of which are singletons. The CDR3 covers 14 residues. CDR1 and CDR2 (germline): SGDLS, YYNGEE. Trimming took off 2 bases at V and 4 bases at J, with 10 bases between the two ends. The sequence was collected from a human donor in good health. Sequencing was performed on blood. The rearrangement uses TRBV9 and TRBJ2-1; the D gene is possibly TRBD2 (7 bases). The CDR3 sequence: CASSVGGGYNEQFF. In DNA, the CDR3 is TGTGCCAGCAGCGTGGGAGGGGGGTACAATGAGCAGTTCTTC.